A single sample gave rise to the 25 T cell receptor beta chains below, sequenced in a study of OX40 agonist ivuxolimab in advanced cancers. Library method: the immunoSEQ multiplex PCR assay. This is the immuneACCESS table as TCRdb keeps it, with only in-frame sequences that have V and J called. A part of the clones is gone; compared with another copy, unresolved V genes explain less than half, and the rest is unexplained. The sample table lists roughly 64,000 clones, just under 85% of them with a count of one. The ten largest make up roughly 9.2% of the sample. The specimen was CD4+ or CD8+ T cells sorted from blood, collected in a trial of the OX40 agonist ivuxolimab. These receptors came from an adult with an advanced solid tumor such as melanoma, head and neck, liver or kidney cancer.

The genes are TRBV11-3 and TRBJ2-2; TRBD2 aligns across 15 bases. This CDR3 spans 19 amino acids. Germline values: CDR1 SGHNT, CDR2 YENEEA. V was pared by 6 bases and J by 3 bases, with 11 bases of the junction left unmatched. For the CDR3, the DNA is TGTGCCAGCAGTGCTGGACTAGCGGGAGGGCCAAGATACACCGGGGAGCTGTTTTTT. Translating gives CASSAGLAGGPRYTGELFF.

The chain has TRBV27 and TRBJ1-1; D is uncertain. CDR1 is MNHEY and CDR2 is SMNVEV in the germline V gene (reference sequence). The V gene lost 6 bases and the J gene lost 2 bases, with 13 bases spanning the gap. The CDR3 spans 14 residues. This CDR3 reads CASRLIASNTEAFF. CDR3 nucleotide sequence: TGTGCCAGCAGACTTATTGCCAGTAACACTGAAGCTTTCTTT.

This clone was detected only once. V gene TRBV21-1 combines with J gene TRBJ1-6; no check of the table's D call, TRBD1, against the DNA was made. TRBV21-1 is tagged as a pseudogene. The CDR3 length is 16 residues. The CDR3 DNA reads TGTGCCAGCAGCAATAATGGACAGGGAGATAATTCACCCCTCCACTTT. It codes for CASSNNGQGDNSPLHF.

This rearrangement joins TRBV10-3 to TRBJ1-2; D remains unclear. CDR3 length: 15 residues. In germline, CDR1 is ENHRY, CDR2 SYGVKD. V lost 7 bases to trimming and J lost 0 bases, with 15 bases between them. CDR3 sequence: CAIKGRFQANYGYTF. CDR3 DNA sequence: TGTGCCATCAAAGGCCGCTTTCAAGCTAACTATGGCTACACCTTC.

The gene calls are TRBV4-1 and TRBJ1-3; D is uncertain. Trimming removed 4 bases at V and 0 bases at J, with 10 bases between. The germline V gene encodes CDR1 MGHRA and CDR2 YSYEKL. There are 15 residues in the CDR3. For the CDR3, the DNA is TGCGCCAGCAGCCCCGAAATTGACTCTGGAAACACCATATATTTT. The encoded protein is CASSPEIDSGNTIYF.

This rearrangement joins TRBV11-3 to TRBJ2-3; 11 nucleotides line up with TRBD2. J was trimmed by 0 bases and V by 4 bases; bases with no gene match: 0. Germline CDR1 reads SGHNT; CDR2 reads YENEEA. The CDR3 consists of 15 residues. The CDR3 DNA follows: TGTGCCAGCAGCTGGACTAGCGGGAGCACAGATACGCAGTATTTT. Encoded protein: CASSWTSGSTDTQYF.

This clone was detected once. This chain uses TRBV5-1 with TRBJ2-3, with TRBD1 identical over 9 bases. Looked up from germline, CDR1 is SGHRS and CDR2 is YFSETQ. The CDR3 runs 16 residues. V was pared by 1 base and J by 6 bases, with 9 bases of the junction left unmatched. This chain's CDR3 is CASSLTTGGSGDTQYF. In DNA form, the CDR3 reads TGCGCCAGCAGCTTGACGACAGGGGGATCCGGGGATACGCAGTATTTT.

The chain recombines TRBV7-2 with TRBJ1-5, with 7 bases matching TRBD1. From germline, CDR1 is SGHTA and CDR2 FQGNSA. CDR3 size: 16 residues. V lost 0 bases to trimming and J lost 4 bases; unmatched junction nucleotides: 6. The CDR3 reads CASSLAQDRSNQPQHF. The CDR3 DNA sequence: TGTGCCAGCAGCTTAGCTCAGGACAGGAGTAATCAGCCCCAGCATTTT.

CDR3 loop: CASGSGTGTGELFF. CDR3 nucleotide sequence: TGTGCTAGTGGTTCCGGGACGGGCACCGGGGAGCTGTTTTTT. This chain uses TRBV12-5 with TRBJ2-2; tentatively, D is TRBD1 or TRBD2 (5 bases each). The V end lost 4 bases, the J end lost 4 bases, and 10 bases lay between the germline ends. Germline loops: CDR1 LGHNT, CDR2 FRNRAP. The CDR3 is 14 residues long. Drawing the rest from reference TRBV12-5 and TRBJ2-2, the complete variable domain is DARVTQTPRHKVTEMGQEVTMRCQPILGHNTVFWYRQTMMQGLELLAYFRNRAPLDDSGMPKDRFSAEMPDATLATLKIQPSEPRDSAVYFCASGSGTGTGELFFGEGSRLTVL.

This chain joins TRBV10-3 and TRBJ2-7; 7 bases fit TRBD1. The CDR3 has 12 amino acids. Trimming at V came to 10 bases and at J to 2 bases, leaving 5 bases not matched to a gene. The germline gives CDR1 ENHRY, CDR2 SYGVKD. CDR3 in DNA: TGTGCCACCAGACAGGGAGCCTACGAGCAGTACTTC. This encodes CATRQGAYEQYF.

The V call is TRBV19, the J call TRBJ2-7, with 7 nucleotides matching TRBD1. The CDR3 is made up of 14 amino acids. Germline CDR1 LNHDA, CDR2 SQIVND (reference sequence). J was trimmed by 1 base and V by 4 bases; bases with no gene match: 4. The chain's CDR3 is CASSTRQGSYEQYF. As DNA, the CDR3 is TGTGCCAGTAGTACCCGACAGGGTTCCTACGAGCAGTACTTC.

The gene calls are TRBV5-6 and TRBJ1-1, with D tentatively TRBD1 (5 bases). Trimming removed 5 bases at V and 0 bases at J, with 8 bases between. Germline CDR1 reads SGHDT; CDR2 reads YYEEEE. CDR3 length: 13 residues. CDR3 bases: TGTGCCAGCAGATGGGGGATGAACACTGAAGCTTTCTTT. Its protein product is CASRWGMNTEAFF.

This clone was seen a few times. The chain couples TRBV5-6 to TRBJ2-7; D ambiguous. V shed 1 base and J shed 2 bases, with 7 bases lying between them. Germline V gives CDR1 SGHDT, CDR2 YYEEEE. The CDR3 is 13 amino acids. The CDR3 coding sequence is TGTGCCAGCAGCTTGTTGGGGACCTACGAGCAGTACTTC. It is translated as CASSLLGTYEQYF.

A word on this clone: An end of the junction differs from the germline gene, which may be a read error. This rearrangement joins TRBV7-7 to TRBJ2-3, with a possible D match to TRBD2 (6 bases). The CDR3 has 16 residues. Germline V gene lookup returns CDR1 SSHAT and CDR2 FNYEAQ (reference sequence). CDR3 DNA: TGTGCTAGCAGCTTAAAGTATGGGACTAGCACAGATACGCAGTATTTT. This gives the protein CASSLKYGTSTDTQYF. The variable domain in full, with the rest retrieved from reference TRBV7-7 and TRBJ2-3, is GAGVSQSPRYKVTKRGQDVTLRCDPISSHATLYWYQQALGQGPEFLTYFNYEAQPDKSGLPSDRFSAERPEGSISTLTIQRTEQRDSAMYRCASSLKYGTSTDTQYFGPGTRLTVL.

The genes are TRBV6-5 and TRBJ1-1; D uncertain. CDR3 length: 13 amino acids. V gave up 6 bases and J gave up 0 bases, with 8 bases separating them. The germline V gene has CDR1 MNHEY and CDR2 SVGAGI. DNA for the CDR3: TGTGCCAGCAGGGGAACAGTGAACACTGAAGCTTTCTTT. This gives the protein CASRGTVNTEAFF.

The chain uses TRBV19 and TRBJ2-2, with a tentative D call TRBD1 (5 bases). CDR3 length equals 16 residues. CDR1 and CDR2 (germline): LNHDA, SQIVND (reference sequence). With 4 bases removed from V and 6 bases from J, the gap between germline ends came to 18 bases. The CDR3: CASSTPSQGRAGELFF. The CDR3 DNA follows: TGTGCCAGTAGTACCCCGTCGCAGGGAAGGGCCGGGGAGCTGTTTTTT.

The V gene is TRBV11-1, the J gene TRBJ1-1, with D possibly matching TRBD1 (5 bases). The ends were cut back, 1 base at V and 3 bases at J, with 12 bases in the middle. This CDR3 spans 15 amino acids. Per the germline V gene, CDR1 is SGHAT and CDR2 is FQDESV (reference sequence). The CDR3 region is CASSLGSGQDTEAFF. In DNA, the CDR3 is TGTGCCAGCAGCTTAGGCTCGGGGCAGGACACTGAAGCTTTCTTT.

This sequence joins TRBV6-6 and TRBJ1-1; the D gene is possibly TRBD1 (5 bases). This CDR3 has 14 residues. Per the germline V gene, CDR1 is MNHNY and CDR2 is SVGAGI (reference sequence). V was clipped by 4 bases and J by 2 bases, with 11 bases between them. The CDR3 nucleotides are TGTGCCAGCAGTTTGCGGGGCTTAAACACTGAAGCTTTCTTT. Amino acid sequence: CASSLRGLNTEAFF.

V is TRBV15 and J is TRBJ2-7; 8 bases fit TRBD2. The CDR3 has 14 amino acids. V shed 5 bases and J 3 bases; nucleotides not matched to a gene: 6. The germline V gene encodes CDR1 LNHNV and CDR2 YYDKDF (reference sequence). The CDR3 loop is CATSVGGRFYEQYF. CDR3 DNA: TGTGCCACCAGCGTTGGCGGGAGGTTCTACGAGCAGTACTTC.

The gene calls are TRBV29-1 and TRBJ2-5; 9 bases fit TRBD1. Germline CDR1 is SQVTM and CDR2 is ANQGSEA. Trimming took 7 bases from V and 5 from J; bases not matched to a gene: 8. The CDR3 is 13 residues long. This chain's CDR3 is CSGLQGAGETQYF. For the CDR3, the DNA is TGCAGCGGCTTACAGGGGGCGGGGGAGACCCAGTACTTC.

The rearrangement links TRBV5-6 to TRBJ2-3; D call uncertain. Germline loops: CDR1 SGHDT, CDR2 YYEEEE. V shed 2 bases and J shed 5 bases, with 3 bases lying between them. This CDR3 has 11 residues. The CDR3 DNA follows: TGTGCCAGCAGCTTCGGAGATACGCAGTATTTT. Its translation: CASSFGDTQYF.

This clone turned up a few times. The rearrangement joins TRBV5-1 to TRBJ2-3; the match to TRBD2 covers 10 bases. This CDR3 is built from 16 residues. J lost 4 bases, V lost 0 bases, and 5 bases had no gene match. Germline CDR1 SGHRS, CDR2 YFSETQ. In DNA, the CDR3 is TGCGCCAGCAGCTTGGCCGTAGCGGGGGGACCAGATACGCAGTATTTT. Translating gives CASSLAVAGGPDTQYF.

Regarding this clone: The identical CDR3 is also encoded by other nucleotide sequences in the sample. The J gene is TRBJ1-1, the V gene TRBV5-1; D call uncertain. Germline CDR1 is SGHRS and CDR2 is YFSETQ. Trimming removed 0 bases from V and 0 bases from J, with 3 bases in between. There are 13 residues in the CDR3. The DNA for the CDR3 is TGCGCCAGCAGCTTGGGCATGAACACTGAAGCTTTCTTT. Translation gives CASSLGMNTEAFF.

V and J are TRBV4-1 and TRBJ2-1; the D gene could be TRBD1 or TRBD2 (5 bases each). Trimming stripped 0 bases from V and 0 bases from J, with 9 bases between. The CDR3 sequence is 16 residues long. Germline V gene sequence: CDR1 MGHRA, CDR2 YSYEKL. CDR3 loop: CASSQDAGASYNEQFF. The CDR3 coding sequence is TGCGCCAGCAGCCAAGATGCCGGGGCCTCCTACAATGAGCAGTTCTTC.

This chain uses TRBV7-6 with TRBJ2-2; a weak D match, TRBD2 (6 bases). Germline CDR1 and CDR2: SGHVS and FNYEAQ. This CDR3 has 17 amino acids. V lost 1 base, J lost 4 bases, and 16 bases lay in between. CDR3 sequence: CASSLEVDGSGTGELFF. The DNA of the CDR3 is TGTGCCAGCAGCTTAGAAGTTGACGGGAGCGGCACCGGGGAGCTGTTTTTT.